These T cell receptor beta chains were read from a single sample in a study of T cells in Graves' hyperthyroidism and ophthalmopathy. TCRdb analysed the multiplex PCR reads with MiXCR anew, one entry per CDR3 protein. The table has fewer than 550,000 distinct CDR3 sequences, roughly 14% seen once. Specimen: blood. These receptors were collected from a woman aged 18-30 years with Graves' hyperthyroidism. Each CDR3 is given with its conserved first and last residue. D genes are given only for firm matches. Size is stated for part of the rows, as once, few or many counts, or as a class when the clone is expanded.

D gene	clone size	J gene	V gene	CDR3 protein	CDR3 DNA
-	-	TRBJ1-6	TRBV4-1	CASSQDRATPLHF	TGCGCCAGCAGCCAAGACAGGGCTACACCCCTCCACTTT
TRBD2	few	TRBJ2-7	TRBV5-1	CASSSLGLASYEQYF	TGCGCCAGCAGCTCATTGGGACTAGCATCCTACGAGCAGTACTTC
TRBD1	-	TRBJ1-6	TRBV11-3	CASSDGQGRSPLHF	TGTGCCAGCAGCGATGGACAGGGCCGGTCACCCCTCCACTTT
TRBD1	many	TRBJ2-3	TRBV2	CASSEAPDRIDTQYF	TGTGCCAGCAGTGAAGCGCCGGACAGGATAGATACGCAGTATTTT
-	many	TRBJ1-4	TRBV5-1	CTSSFKGNEKLFF	TGCACCAGCAGCTTCAAAGGGAATGAAAAACTGTTTTTT
TRBD1	many	TRBJ1-2	TRBV27	CASRISGTGGALSYGYTF	TGTGCCAGCAGAATATCCGGGACAGGGGGCGCTTTGTCCTATGGCTACACCTTC
-	-	TRBJ1-6	TRBV30	CAWSVGEGSSPLHF	TGTGCCTGGAGTGTCGGGGAGGGGTCCTCACCCCTCCACTTT
-	many	TRBJ2-7	TRBV20-1	CSARGGGSGPSYEQYF	TGCAGTGCTAGAGGAGGAGGATCGGGCCCCTCCTACGAGCAGTACTTC
TRBD2	-	TRBJ2-3	TRBV19	CASSRGTSGGITDTQYF	TGTGCCAGTAGTAGAGGGACTAGCGGGGGGATCACAGATACGCAGTATTTT
TRBD2	many	TRBJ2-7	TRBV20-1	CSAVLAGGYEQYF	TGCAGTGCGGTACTAGCGGGAGGGTACGAGCAGTACTTC
-	few	TRBJ1-4	TRBV6-1	CASSPGGGLANEKLFF	TGTGCCAGCAGTCCCGGGGGTGGCCTGGCTAATGAAAAACTGTTTTTT
TRBD1	few	TRBJ2-3	TRBV10-3	CAIRRQGDVIDTQYF	TGTGCCATCAGGCGGCAGGGGGACGTCATAGATACGCAGTATTTT
TRBD2	few	TRBJ2-2	TRBV12-3/TRBV12-4	CASSTTSGGYTGELFF	TGTGCCAGCAGCACCACTAGCGGGGGTTACACCGGGGAGCTGTTTTTT
TRBD2	many	TRBJ2-4	TRBV7-2	CASSFGARQRGITDIQYF	TGTGCCAGCAGCTTCGGGGCGAGGCAGCGGGGGATAACGGACATTCAGTACTTC
TRBD1	many	TRBJ2-5	TRBV12-3/TRBV12-4	CASSLETGWTQYF	TGTGCCAGCAGTTTAGAGACAGGGTGGACCCAGTACTTC
-	many	TRBJ2-3	TRBV5-8	CASSLAAGTQYF	TGTGCCAGCAGCTTGGCGGCCGGTACGCAGTATTTT
-	many	TRBJ2-5	TRBV11-3	CASSFHHQEETQYF	TGTGCCAGCAGCTTCCACCATCAGGAGGAGACCCAGTACTTC
-	few	TRBJ1-2	TRBV5-4	CASSWSNANYGYTF	TGTGCCAGCAGCTGGTCGAACGCTAACTATGGCTACACCTTC
-	few	TRBJ2-5	TRBV5-4	CAAKGWDGETQYF	TGTGCGGCGAAGGGTTGGGACGGAGAGACCCAGTACTTC
-	-	TRBJ2-6	TRBV9	CASSVLSRSFNSGANVLTF	TGTGCCAGCAGCGTGCTCTCCAGGTCGTTTAACTCTGGGGCCAACGTCCTGACTTTC
-	many	TRBJ1-1	TRBV7-9	CASSPNLQGTEAFF	TGTGCCAGCAGCCCGAACCTTCAGGGCACTGAAGCTTTCTTT
TRBD2	-	TRBJ2-2	TRBV5-5	CASSEGLAGAKNTGELFF	TGTGCCAGCAGCGAGGGACTAGCGGGGGCCAAGAACACCGGGGAGCTGTTTTTT
TRBD2	-	TRBJ2-3	TRBV5-1	CASSSTSGDTQYF	TGCGCCAGCAGCTCGACTAGCGGAGATACGCAGTATTTT
-	-	TRBJ1-4	TRBV7-9	CASSSWANEKLFF	TGTGCCAGCAGCTCGTGGGCTAATGAAAAACTGTTTTTT
-	-	TRBJ1-2	TRBV12-3/TRBV12-4	CASSFQANYGYTF	TGTGCCAGCAGTTTCCAGGCCAACTATGGCTACACCTTC
TRBD1	many	TRBJ2-7	TRBV15	CATSRALRQGTYEQYF	TGTGCCACCAGCAGAGCTCTCAGACAGGGCACCTACGAGCAGTACTTC
TRBD1	many	TRBJ2-1	TRBV14	CASSHQSTGLSYNEQFF	TGTGCCAGCAGCCACCAATCGACAGGGCTCTCCTACAATGAGCAGTTCTTC
-	many	TRBJ1-3	TRBV12-3/TRBV12-4	CASSPSGEISGNTIYF	TGTGCCAGCAGTCCTTCAGGGGAAATCTCTGGAAACACCATATATTTT
TRBD1	many	TRBJ2-3	TRBV5-1	CASSRGQGGTDTQYF	TGCGCCAGCAGCCGGGGACAGGGAGGCACAGATACGCAGTATTTT
TRBD1	many	TRBJ1-2	TRBV11-2	CASSYRTGSRGYTF	TGTGCCAGCAGCTACCGGACAGGGTCGAGGGGCTACACCTTC
-	many	TRBJ2-2	TRBV2	CASSEVQPLTGELFF	TGTGCCAGCAGTGAAGTTCAGCCCCTCACCGGGGAGCTGTTTTTT